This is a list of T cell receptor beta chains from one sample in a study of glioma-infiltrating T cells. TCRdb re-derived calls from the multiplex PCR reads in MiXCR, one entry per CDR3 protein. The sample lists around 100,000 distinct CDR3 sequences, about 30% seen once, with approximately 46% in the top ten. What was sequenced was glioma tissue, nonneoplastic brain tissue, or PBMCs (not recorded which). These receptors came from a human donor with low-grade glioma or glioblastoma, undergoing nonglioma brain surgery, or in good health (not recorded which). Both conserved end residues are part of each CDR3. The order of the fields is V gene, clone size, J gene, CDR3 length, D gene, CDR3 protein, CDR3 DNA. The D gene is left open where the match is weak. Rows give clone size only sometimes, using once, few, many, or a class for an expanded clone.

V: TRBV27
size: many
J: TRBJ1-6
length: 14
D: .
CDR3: CASSLSGISSPLHF
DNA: TGTGCCAGCAGTTTATCAGGGATCAGTTCACCCCTCCACTTT

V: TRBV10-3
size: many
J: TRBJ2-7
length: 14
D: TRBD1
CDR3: CAISVKDRGREQYF
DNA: TGTGCCATCAGTGTAAAGGACAGGGGGCGAGAGCAGTACTTC

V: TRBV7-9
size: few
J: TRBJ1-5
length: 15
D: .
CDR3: CASSLDSGSNQPQHF
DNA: TGTGCCAGCAGCTTAGACTCCGGTAGCAATCAGCCCCAGCATTTT

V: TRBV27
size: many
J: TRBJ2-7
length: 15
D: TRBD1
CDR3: CASSPRTGVVYEQYF
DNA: TGTGCCAGCAGCCCCAGGACAGGGGTCGTCTACGAGCAGTACTTC

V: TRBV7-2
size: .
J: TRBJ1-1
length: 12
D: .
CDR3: CASSFRDTEAFF
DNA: TGTGCCAGCAGCTTTAGGGACACTGAAGCTTTCTTT

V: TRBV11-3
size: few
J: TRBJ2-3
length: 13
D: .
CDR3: CASSLVLGNTQYF
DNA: TGTGCCAGCAGCTTAGTTCTGGGGAATACGCAGTATTTT

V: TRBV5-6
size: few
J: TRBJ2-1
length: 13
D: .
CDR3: CASVKLSYNEQFF
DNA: TGTGCCAGCGTCAAGCTCAGCTACAATGAGCAGTTCTTC

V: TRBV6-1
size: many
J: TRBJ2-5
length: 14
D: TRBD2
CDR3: CASIVGGEEETQYF
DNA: TGTGCCAGCATAGTTGGGGGGGAAGAAGAGACCCAGTACTTC

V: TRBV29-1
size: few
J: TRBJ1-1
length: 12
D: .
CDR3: CSIRVGNTEAFF
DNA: TGCAGCATCCGGGTGGGGAACACTGAAGCTTTCTTT

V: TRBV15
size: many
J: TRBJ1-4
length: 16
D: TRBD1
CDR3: CATSRLKGGGGEKLFF
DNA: TGTGCCACCAGCAGATTGAAAGGGGGCGGCGGAGAAAAACTGTTTTTT

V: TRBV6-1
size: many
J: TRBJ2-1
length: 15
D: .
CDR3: CASKLGVLTYNEQFF
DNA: TGTGCCAGCAAACTAGGGGTTCTCACCTACAATGAGCAGTTCTTC

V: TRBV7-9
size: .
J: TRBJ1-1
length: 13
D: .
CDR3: CASTLGGPTEAFF
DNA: TGTGCCAGCACCCTAGGAGGGCCCACTGAAGCTTTCTTT

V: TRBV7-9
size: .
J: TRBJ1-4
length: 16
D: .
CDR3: CASSLGVVATNEKLFF
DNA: TGTGCCAGCAGCTTAGGGGTTGTAGCAACTAATGAAAAACTGTTTTTT

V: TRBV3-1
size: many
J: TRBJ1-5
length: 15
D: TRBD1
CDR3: CASSQGETGSQPQHF
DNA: TGTGCCAGCAGCCAAGGTGAGACAGGGAGTCAGCCCCAGCATTTT

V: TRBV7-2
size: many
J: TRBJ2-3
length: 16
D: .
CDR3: CASSSPRVAPTDTQYF
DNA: TGTGCCAGCAGCTCCCCGCGGGTTGCGCCCACAGATACGCAGTATTTT

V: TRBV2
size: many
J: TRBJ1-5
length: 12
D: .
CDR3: CASSRANQPQHF
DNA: TGTGCCAGCAGCAGGGCAAATCAGCCCCAGCATTTT

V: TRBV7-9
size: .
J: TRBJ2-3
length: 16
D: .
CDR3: CASSLGHRLSTDTQYF
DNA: TGTGCCAGCAGCCTTGGACATCGCCTTAGCACAGATACGCAGTATTTT

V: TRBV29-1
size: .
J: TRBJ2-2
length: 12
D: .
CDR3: CSVDLYTGELFF
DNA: TGCAGCGTTGACCTATACACCGGGGAGCTGTTTTTT

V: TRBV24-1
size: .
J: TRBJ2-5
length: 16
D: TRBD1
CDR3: CATSEPRQGPQETQYF
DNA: TGTGCCACCAGTGAACCCCGACAGGGACCCCAAGAGACCCAGTACTTC

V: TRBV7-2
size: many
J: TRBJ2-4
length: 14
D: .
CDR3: CASSFGNAKNIQYF
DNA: TGTGCCAGCAGCTTTGGAAATGCCAAAAACATTCAGTACTTC

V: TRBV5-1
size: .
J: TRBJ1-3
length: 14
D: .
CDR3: CASNSGVQENTIYF
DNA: TGCGCCAGCAACTCGGGGGTCCAGGAAAACACCATATATTTT

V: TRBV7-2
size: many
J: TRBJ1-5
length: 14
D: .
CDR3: CASSLWDTNQPQHF
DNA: TGTGCCAGCAGCTTATGGGACACAAATCAGCCCCAGCATTTT

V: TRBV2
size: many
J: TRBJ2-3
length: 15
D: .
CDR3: CASSDPSAGTDTQYF
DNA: TGTGCCAGCAGTGACCCTAGCGCGGGCACAGATACGCAGTATTTT

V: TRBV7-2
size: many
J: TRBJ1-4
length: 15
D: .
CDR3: CASSPSSGVHEKLFF
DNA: TGTGCCAGCAGCCCCTCATCGGGCGTCCACGAAAAACTGTTTTTT

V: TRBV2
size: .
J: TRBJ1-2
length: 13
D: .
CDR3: CASSEEGVRGYTF
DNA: TGTGCCAGCAGTGAAGAAGGAGTAAGAGGCTACACCTTC

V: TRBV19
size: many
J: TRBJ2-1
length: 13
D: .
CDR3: CASSMTTYNEQFF
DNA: TGTGCCAGTAGTATGACCACTTACAATGAGCAGTTCTTC

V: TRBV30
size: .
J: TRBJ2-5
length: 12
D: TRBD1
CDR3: CAWSVQGQDQYF
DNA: TGTGCCTGGAGTGTACAGGGACAGGACCAGTACTTC

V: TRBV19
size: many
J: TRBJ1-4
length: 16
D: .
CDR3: CASSIAGGGSGEKLFF
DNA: TGTGCCAGTAGTATAGCCGGAGGAGGGTCCGGTGAAAAACTGTTTTTT

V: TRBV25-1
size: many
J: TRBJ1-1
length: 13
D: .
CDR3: CASSEPRGAEAFF
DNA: TGTGCCAGCAGTGAGCCAAGGGGGGCTGAAGCTTTCTTT

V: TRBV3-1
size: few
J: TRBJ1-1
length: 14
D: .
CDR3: CASSQAGAHAEAFF
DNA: TGTGCCAGCAGCCAAGCTGGGGCTCATGCTGAAGCTTTCTTT

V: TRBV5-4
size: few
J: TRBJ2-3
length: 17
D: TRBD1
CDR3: CASSSGTGALDTDTQYF
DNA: TGTGCCAGCAGCTCCGGGACAGGGGCCCTAGACACAGATACGCAGTATTTT

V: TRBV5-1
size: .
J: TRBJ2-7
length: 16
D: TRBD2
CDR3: CASSLASGAISYEQYF
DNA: TGCGCCAGCAGCCTGGCTAGCGGGGCCATCTCCTACGAGCAGTACTTC

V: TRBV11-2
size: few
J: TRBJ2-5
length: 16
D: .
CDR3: CASSFPKGLTQETQYF
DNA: TGTGCCAGCAGCTTTCCCAAGGGACTGACTCAAGAGACCCAGTACTTC

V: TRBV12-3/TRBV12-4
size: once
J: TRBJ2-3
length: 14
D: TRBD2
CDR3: CDSSWTSFPDRQYF
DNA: TGTGACAGCAGCTGGACTAGCTTCCCAGATAGGCAGTATTTT

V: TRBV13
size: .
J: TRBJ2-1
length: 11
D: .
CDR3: CASSLRVGQFF
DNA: TGTGCCAGCAGCTTAAGGGTAGGGCAGTTCTTC

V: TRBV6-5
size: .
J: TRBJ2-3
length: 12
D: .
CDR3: CARSFFEDKQYF
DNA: TGTGCCAGAAGTTTCTTTGAGGATAAGCAGTATTTT

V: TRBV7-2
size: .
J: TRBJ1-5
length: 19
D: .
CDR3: CASSFYICSAIGLNQPQHF
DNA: .

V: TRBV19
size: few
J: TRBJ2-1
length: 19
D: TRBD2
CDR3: CASSSRTSGGLGSYNEQFF
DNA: TGTGCCAGTAGTTCCCGGACTAGCGGGGGCCTGGGCTCCTACAATGAGCAGTTCTTC

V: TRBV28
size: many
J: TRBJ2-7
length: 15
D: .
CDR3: CASSSLLEVAYEQYF
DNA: TGTGCCAGCAGTTCCCTCTTGGAGGTGGCCTACGAGCAGTACTTC

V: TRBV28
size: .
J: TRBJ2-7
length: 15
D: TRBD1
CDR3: CVSSPPGTGSYEQYF
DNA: TGTGTCAGCAGTCCCCCCGGGACAGGGAGCTACGAGCAGTACTTC

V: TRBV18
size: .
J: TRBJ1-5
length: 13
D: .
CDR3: CASQDFSNQPQHF
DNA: TGTGCCAGCCAAGACTTTAGCAATCAGCCCCAGCATTTT

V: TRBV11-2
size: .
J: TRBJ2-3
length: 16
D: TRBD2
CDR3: CASSSRSGVGTDTQYF
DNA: TGTGCCAGCAGCTCAAGGAGCGGGGTGGGCACAGATACGCAGTATTTT

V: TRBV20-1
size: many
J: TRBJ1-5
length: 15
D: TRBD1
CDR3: CSARWTGSRNQPQHF
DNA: TGCAGTGCTAGGTGGACAGGGAGTAGGAATCAGCCCCAGCATTTT

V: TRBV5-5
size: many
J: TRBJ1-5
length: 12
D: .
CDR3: CASSGLNQPQHF
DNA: TGTGCCAGCAGCGGACTTAATCAGCCCCAGCATTTT

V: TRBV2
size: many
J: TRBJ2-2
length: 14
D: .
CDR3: CASSEWAGTGELFF
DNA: TGTGCCAGCAGTGAATGGGCAGGGACCGGGGAGCTGTTTTTT

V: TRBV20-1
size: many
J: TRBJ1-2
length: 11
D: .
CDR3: CSAGREYGYTF
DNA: TGCAGTGCTGGCAGGGAGTATGGCTACACCTTC

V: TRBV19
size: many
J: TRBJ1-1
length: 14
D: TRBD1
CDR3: CASSMGQANTEAFF
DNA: TGTGCCAGTAGTATGGGACAGGCGAACACTGAAGCTTTCTTT

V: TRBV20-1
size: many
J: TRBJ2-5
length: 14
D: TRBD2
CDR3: CSACPGGPEETQYF
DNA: TGCAGTGCTTGTCCGGGGGGACCGGAAGAGACCCAGTACTTC

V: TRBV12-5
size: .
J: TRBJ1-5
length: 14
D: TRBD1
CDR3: CASGLTGGNQPKHF
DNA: TGTGCTAGTGGCCTGACAGGGGGCAATCAGCCCAAGCATTTT

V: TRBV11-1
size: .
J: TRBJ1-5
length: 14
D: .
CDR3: CASSLAQGDQPQHF
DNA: TGTGCCAGCAGCTTAGCCCAGGGTGATCAGCCCCAGCATTTT

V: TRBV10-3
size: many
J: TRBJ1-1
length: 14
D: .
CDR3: CAISGGGRNTEAFF
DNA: TGTGCCATCAGTGGAGGAGGGCGGAACACTGAAGCTTTCTTT

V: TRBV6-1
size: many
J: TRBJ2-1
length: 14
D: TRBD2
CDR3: CASRGRGGYNEQFF
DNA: TGTGCCAGCAGAGGGCGGGGGGGTTACAATGAGCAGTTCTTC

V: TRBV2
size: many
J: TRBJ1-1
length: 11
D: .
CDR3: CASSELSEAFF
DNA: TGTGCCAGCAGTGAACTGAGTGAAGCTTTCTTT

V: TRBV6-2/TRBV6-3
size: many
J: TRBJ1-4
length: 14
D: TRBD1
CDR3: CASRKTGDKEKLFF
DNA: TGTGCCAGCAGGAAAACAGGGGATAAAGAAAAACTGTTTTTT

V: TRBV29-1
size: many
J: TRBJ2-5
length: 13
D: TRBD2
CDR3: CSVELTSGETQYF
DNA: TGCAGCGTTGAGCTGACTAGCGGAGAGACCCAGTACTTC

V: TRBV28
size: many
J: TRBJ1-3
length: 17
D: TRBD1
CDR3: CASSQDRGFDDGNTIYF
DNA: TGTGCCAGCAGTCAGGACAGGGGCTTTGATGATGGAAACACCATATATTTT

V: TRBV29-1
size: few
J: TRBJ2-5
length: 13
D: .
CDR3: CSVEGRVQETQYF
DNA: TGCAGCGTTGAGGGCAGAGTCCAAGAGACCCAGTACTTC

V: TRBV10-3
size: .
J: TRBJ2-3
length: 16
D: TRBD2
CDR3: CAIGSGTSGTTDTQYF
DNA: TGTGCCATCGGGTCAGGGACTAGCGGTACCACAGATACGCAGTATTTT

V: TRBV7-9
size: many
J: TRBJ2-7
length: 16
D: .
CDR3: CASSLGEGASDYEQYF
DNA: TGTGCCAGCAGCTTAGGGGAGGGGGCCTCTGACTACGAGCAGTACTTC

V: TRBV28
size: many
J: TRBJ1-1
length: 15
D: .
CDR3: CASSPLPVGATEAFF
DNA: TGTGCCAGCAGTCCCCTCCCGGTGGGGGCCACTGAAGCTTTCTTT